This TCR beta chain was sequenced for a study of OX40 agonist ivuxolimab in advanced cancers. Looking at the study overall: There were three patients with partial responses, one having hepatocellular carcinoma and two cutaneous melanoma.

Using immunoSEQ multiplex PCR, the repertoire was profiled, and TCRdb retains in-frame clones only, with some absent. The table lists tens of thousands of clones, more than 75% of them singletons. Study-wide results and limits: Some of the nonresponding patients also showed low levels of normalized T-cell clonal expansion.

Germline V gene data show CDR1 as KGHSH and CDR2 as LQKENI. The CDR3 contains 12 residues. V was cut by 10 bases and J by 0 bases, with 9 bases left in between. At cycle 4 day 1, cycle 7 day 1, and baseline, blood was sampled. As to this clone: Its antigen is undetermined.

Sequences were derived from CD4+ or CD8+ T cells sorted from blood, sampled in a trial of the OX40 agonist ivuxolimab. The receptor was isolated from an adult with an advanced solid tumor such as melanoma, head and neck, liver or kidney cancer. The chain couples TRBV18 to TRBJ1-1, with unresolved D. CDR3 amino acids: CATGRVNTEAFF. DNA for the CDR3: TGTGCCACCGGACGGGTGAACACTGAAGCTTTCTTT. Supplemented by reference TRBV18 and TRBJ1-1, the full variable domain reads NAGVMQNPRHLVRRRGQEARLRCSPMKGHSHVYWYRQLPEEGLKFMVYLQKENIIDESGMPKERFSAEFPKEGPSILRIQQVVRGDSAAYFCATGRVNTEAFFGQGTRLTVV.